Below, 21 T cell receptor beta chains from the same sample are listed, as sequenced in a study of blood T cell repertoires in COVID-19 (dated by TCRdb to about 2020). The library was obtained by the immunoSEQ multiplex PCR assay. TCRdb took over this immuneACCESS table, retaining in-frame rearrangements with V and J assigned. Such tables are incomplete; in checked studies, under half of the missing clones stem from an unresolved V gene, and the remainder is unexplained. The sample includes some 110,000 clones, with roughly 87% observed a single time. Jointly, the top ten make up 7% to 9% of the sample. Material: peripheral blood. The receptors derive from a human donor in a cohort sampled during active COVID-19.

The chain employs TRBV11-2 and TRBJ2-2; TRBD2 agrees at 12 bases. The CDR3 contains 16 residues. Germline V lookup: CDR1 SGHAT, CDR2 FQNNGV. V lost 5 bases to trimming and J lost 3 bases; unmatched junction nucleotides: 4. CDR3 amino acids: CASSVRLAGDTGELFF. The CDR3 coding sequence is TGTGCCAGCAGCGTACGACTAGCGGGGGACACCGGGGAGCTGTTTTTT. Looking up the rest from reference TRBV11-2 and TRBJ2-2 gives the full variable domain: EAGVAQSPRYKIIEKRQSVAFWCNPISGHATLYWYQQILGQGPKLLIQFQNNGVVDDSQLPKDRFSAERLKGVDSTLKIQPAKLEDSAVYLCASSVRLAGDTGELFFGEGSRLTVL.

The rearrangement uses TRBV12-3 or TRBV12-4 and TRBJ1-6; D uncertain. The CDR3 is 13 amino acids. V was pared by 5 bases and J by 3 bases, with 5 bases between. This chain's CDR3 is CASSRDYNSPLHF. The CDR3 nucleotides are TGTGCCAGCAGTCGGGACTATAATTCACCCCTCCACTTT.

The rearrangement uses TRBV2 and TRBJ2-3, with D possibly TRBD2 on 6 matching bases. Germline V gene sequence: CDR1 SNHLY, CDR2 FYNNEI. The CDR3 consists of 14 residues. V was clipped by 7 bases and J by 7 bases, with 18 bases between them. The CDR3 is CASIERRDSHTQYF. CDR3 sequence (DNA): TGTGCCAGCATCGAACGGCGGGACTCTCATACGCAGTATTTT.

This rearrangement joins TRBV11-3 to TRBJ2-5, with 11 bases aligning to TRBD2. Germline CDR1 reads SGHNT; CDR2 reads YENEEA. Trimming at V came to 5 bases and at J to 1 base, leaving 6 bases not matched to a gene. The CDR3 is made up of 16 amino acids. The CDR3 sequence: CASSIGGTSGQETQYF. CDR3 DNA sequence: TGTGCCAGCAGCATCGGCGGGACTAGCGGCCAAGAGACCCAGTACTTC.

This rearrangement joins TRBV7-2 to TRBJ1-1; D possibly corresponds to TRBD1 (5 bases). This CDR3 spans 17 amino acids. The ends were cut back, 1 base at V and 4 bases at J, with 19 bases in the middle. Germline-derived CDR1 and CDR2 are SGHTA and FQGNSA. This CDR3 reads CASSLVRQSTWGTEAFF. In DNA form, the CDR3 reads TGTGCCAGCAGCTTAGTTAGACAGTCTACTTGGGGCACTGAAGCTTTCTTT. Drawing the rest from reference TRBV7-2 and TRBJ1-1, the complete variable domain is GAGVSQSPSNKVTEKGKDVELRCDPISGHTALYWYRQSLGQGLEFLIYFQGNSAPDKSGLPSDRFSAERTGGSVSTLTIQRTQQEDSAVYLCASSLVRQSTWGTEAFFGQGTRLTVV.

The V call is TRBV27, the J call TRBJ2-2; 9 bases match TRBD2. This CDR3 comprises 16 residues. Germline V gene data show CDR1 as MNHEY and CDR2 as SMNVEV (reference sequence). V shed 3 bases, J shed 7 bases, and the junction held 9 bases outside the gene matches. CDR3 sequence reads: CASSLAGGPGDGELFF. In DNA form, the CDR3 reads TGTGCCAGCAGTTTGGCGGGAGGGCCAGGTGACGGGGAGCTGTTTTTT.

The V and J genes are TRBV6-5 and TRBJ2-1, with unresolved D. The ends were cut back, 6 bases at V and 5 bases at J, with 14 bases in the middle. The germline CDR1 and CDR2 sequences are MNHEY and SVGAGI. The CDR3 consists of 14 residues. The CDR3 bases are TGTGCCAGCAGAATTACGTGGGCGAACAATGAGCAGTTCTTC. This gives the protein CASRITWANNEQFF.

DNA for the CDR3: TGTGCCTGGAGTCCAGGGAATTATAACTATGGCTACACCTTC. Amino acid sequence: CAWSPGNYNYGYTF. V and J are TRBV30 and TRBJ1-2; a possible D gene is TRBD1 (5 bases). Germline V lookup: CDR1 GTSNPN, CDR2 SVGIG (reference sequence). Trimming cost V 2 bases and J 1 base, with 11 bases left between them. This CDR3 comprises 14 residues.

The chain is built from TRBV7-2 and TRBJ1-2; 7 nucleotides match TRBD1. Germline V gene data show CDR1 as SGHTA and CDR2 as FQGNSA. The CDR3 runs 14 residues. J gave up 7 bases and V 5 bases, and 10 bases lay outside the gene matches. CDR3 bases: TGTGCCAGCAGCCCGGGAAGGGGGCGGATTGGCTACACCTTC. Encoded protein: CASSPGRGRIGYTF.

This rearrangement joins TRBV24-1 to TRBJ2-3, with TRBD2 matching 13 bases. After removal of 5 bases from V and 1 base from J, the junction contained 2 bases not matched to a gene. Germline loops: CDR1 KGHDR, CDR2 SFDVKD. CDR3 length: 16 amino acids. The CDR3: CATSVGTSGGTDTQYF. The CDR3 region has the DNA TGTGCCACCAGTGTAGGGACTAGCGGGGGCACAGATACGCAGTATTTT.

This chain uses TRBV7-9 with TRBJ1-2, with TRBD1 matching 10 bases. Germline trimming cut 7 bases from V and 0 bases from J; bases unmatched to any gene: 14. CDR3 length equals 18 residues. Germline lookup yields CDR1 SEHNR and CDR2 FQNEAQ (reference sequence). Here the CDR3 reads CASIRSGTGASSNYGYTF. The CDR3 DNA reads TGTGCCAGCATCCGATCCGGGACAGGGGCCTCATCTAACTATGGCTACACCTTC.

The V and J genes are TRBV6-1 and TRBJ2-7; D may be TRBD2 (6 bases). The germline V gene encodes CDR1 MNHNS and CDR2 SASEGT. The CDR3 length is 15 residues. Deletions cut 3 bases from V and 4 bases from J, with 16 bases between. The CDR3 is CASSDHGGRSYEQYF. CDR3 coding DNA: TGTGCCAGCAGTGACCACGGGGGTCGGTCTTACGAGCAGTACTTC.

The rearrangement uses TRBV19 and TRBJ2-1; D perhaps matches TRBD1 (9 bases). V was cut by 10 bases and J by 5 bases, with 27 bases left in between. Germline loops: CDR1 LNHDA, CDR2 SQIVND (reference sequence). CDR3 length equals 17 residues. CDR3 sequence (DNA): TGTGCCACCATACCGGGAGGGACAGGGAGAGGCAACAATGAGCAGTTCTTC. Translating gives CATIPGGTGRGNNEQFF. Filled out from reference TRBV19 and TRBJ2-1, the complete variable domain reads DGGITQSPKYLFRKEGQNVTLSCEQNLNHDAMYWYRQDPGQGLRLIYYSQIVNDFQKGDIAEGYSVSREKKESFPLTVTSAQKNPTAFYLCATIPGGTGRGNNEQFFGPGTRLTVL.

The V call is TRBV6-6, the J call TRBJ2-1; 8 bases are shared with TRBD2. V shed 5 bases and J 0 bases; nucleotides not matched to a gene: 18. The CDR3 runs to 20 residues. The germline V gene has CDR1 MNHNY and CDR2 SVGAGI (reference sequence). CDR3 sequence: CASSPLTSANPLSSYNEQFF. The CDR3 coding sequence is TGTGCCAGCAGTCCGTTGACTAGCGCGAACCCCTTAAGCTCCTACAATGAGCAGTTCTTC.

The CDR3 nucleotides read TGTGCCAGCAGCGTAGAGGATAGGAGGGGCACTGAAGCTTTCTTT. Translating gives CASSVEDRRGTEAFF. This rearrangement joins TRBV9 to TRBJ1-1; D is possibly TRBD1 (5 bases). The germline V and J ends were trimmed by 0 bases and 4 bases, with 13 bases remaining between them. The CDR3 is made up of 15 amino acids. Germline values: CDR1 SGDLS, CDR2 YYNGEE.

The CDR3 sequence is CASSLGQGMDEQFF. CDR3 bases: TGCGCCAGCAGCTTGGGGCAGGGTATGGATGAGCAGTTCTTC. The chain joins TRBV5-1 to TRBJ2-1; D possibly corresponds to TRBD1 (5 bases). This CDR3 comprises 14 residues. CDR1 and CDR2 (germline): SGHRS, YFSETQ. Trimming removed 0 bases from V and 8 bases from J, with 12 bases in between. Based on the CDR3 plus reference TRBV5-1 and TRBJ2-1, the full variable domain is KAGVTQTPRYLIKTRGQQVTLSCSPISGHRSVSWYQQTPGQGLQFLFEYFSETQRNKGNFPGRFSGRQFSNSRSEMNVSTLELGDSALYLCASSLGQGMDEQFFGPGTRLTVL.

The chain recombines TRBV5-1 with TRBJ2-7; 9 bases align to TRBD1. Germline values: CDR1 SGHRS, CDR2 YFSETQ. This CDR3 region has 15 residues. J lost 2 bases, V lost 3 bases, and 6 bases had no gene match. The CDR3 loop reads CASSWGTGTTYEQYF. The CDR3 DNA sequence: TGCGCCAGCAGCTGGGGGACAGGGACAACCTACGAGCAGTACTTC.

The chain combines TRBV28 with TRBJ1-2, with TRBD1 identical over 9 bases. Germline-derived CDR1 and CDR2 are MDHEN and SYDVKM. The length of the CDR3 is 15 residues. V was clipped by 6 bases and J by 1 base; unmatched bases: 6. The CDR3 is CASSAPGQGNYGYTF. The CDR3 coding sequence is TGTGCCAGCAGCGCCCCGGGACAGGGTAACTATGGCTACACCTTC.

This clone has a count of ten or more. The rearrangement links TRBV12-5 to TRBJ2-4, with D possibly matching TRBD2 (5 bases). Germline-derived CDR1 and CDR2 are LGHNT and FRNRAP. CDR3 length equals 17 residues. Trimming removed 0 bases from V and 7 bases from J, with 19 bases in between. The CDR3 DNA sequence: TGTGCTAGTGGTTTGGTACGGGAAGGGTTGGGTGAGAACATTCAGTACTTC. Its translation: CASGLVREGLGENIQYF.

The chain uses TRBV5-4 and TRBJ2-3; TRBD2 matches at 12 bases. V was pared by 0 bases and J by 5 bases, with 7 bases of the junction left unmatched. CDR3 size: 17 residues. Germline lookup yields CDR1 SGHNT and CDR2 YYREEE (reference sequence). The CDR3 DNA reads TGTGCCAGCAGCTTGGGACTAGCGGGGGCCGGGGTAGATACGCAGTATTTT. This codes for CASSLGLAGAGVDTQYF.

This rearrangement joins TRBV6-5 to TRBJ1-5, with D maybe TRBD1 (5 bases). The V and J ends lost 6 bases and 2 bases respectively, with 11 bases between them. Germline CDR1 reads MNHEY; CDR2 reads SVGAGI. The CDR3 is 14 residues long. CDR3 region: CASRLLGGNQPQHF. The CDR3 DNA reads TGTGCCAGCAGACTTTTAGGGGGCAATCAGCCCCAGCATTTT.